This TCR beta chain was observed in a study of blood T cell repertoires in COVID-19. Repertoires were generated with immunoSEQ multiplex PCR, while TCRdb's copy carries only in-frame clones and drops some. The sample includes 200,000 to 250,000 clones, around nine tenths of them seen just once. Deletions cut 5 bases from V and 4 bases from J, with 17 bases between. CDR1 and CDR2 from the germline V gene are MDHEN and SYDVKM. This CDR3 comprises 15 residues. This TCR was sampled from a man between 60 and 75 years old with COVID-19, enrolled during active disease. Sequencing was done on a sample of peripheral blood. The chain employs TRBV28 and TRBJ1-2, with D tentatively TRBD1 (5 bases). CDR3 in DNA: TGTGCCAGCAGTCTACCTCAGGGCAGGGTCTATGGCTACACCTTC. Its protein product is CASSLPQGRVYGYTF.